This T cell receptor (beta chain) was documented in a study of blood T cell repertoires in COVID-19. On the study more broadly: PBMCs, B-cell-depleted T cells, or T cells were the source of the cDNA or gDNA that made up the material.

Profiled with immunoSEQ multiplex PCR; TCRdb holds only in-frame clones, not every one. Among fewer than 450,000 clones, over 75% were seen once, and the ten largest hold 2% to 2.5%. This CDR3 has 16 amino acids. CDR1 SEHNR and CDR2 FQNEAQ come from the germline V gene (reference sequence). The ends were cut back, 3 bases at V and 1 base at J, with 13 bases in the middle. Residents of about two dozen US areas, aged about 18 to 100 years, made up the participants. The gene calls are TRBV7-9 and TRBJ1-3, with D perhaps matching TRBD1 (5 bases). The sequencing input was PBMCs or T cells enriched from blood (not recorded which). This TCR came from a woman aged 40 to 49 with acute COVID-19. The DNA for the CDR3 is TGTGCCAGCAGCTTCCAACAGGTGGGGTCTGGAAACACCATATATTTT. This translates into CASSFQQVGSGNTIYF.